Listed below are T cell receptor beta chains from one sample, sequenced in a study of CD4+ T cells in melanoma. TCRdb keeps only in-frame clones here, not all; method: immunoSEQ multiplex PCR. The sample consists of about 9,600 clones, more than 60% of them appearing once. The specimen was cells from a culture (not recorded whether cultured in vitro). The receptors stem from a human donor with melanoma. Each CDR3 is given with its conserved first and last residue. The order of the fields is CDR3 length, J gene, V gene, CDR3 protein.

>16|TRBJ2-3|TRBV19
CASSIDGTVSTDTQYF
>16|TRBJ2-2|TRBV11-1
CASSLEWGANTGELFF
>15|TRBJ2-7|TRBV5-1
CASTFVQEGAYEQYF
>13|TRBJ1-2|TRBV2
CASRWDSWYGYTF
>15|TRBJ2-2|TRBV7-2
CASSRRTGQTGELFF
>13|TRBJ1-1|TRBV6-5
CASSSGSETEAFF
>15|TRBJ1-6|TRBV30
CAWSVLPGANSPLHF
>15|TRBJ1-5|TRBV7-2
CASSRAGLSNQPQHF
>15|TRBJ2-3|TRBV27
CASSKALAGVDTQYF
>16|TRBJ2-7|TRBV14
CASSQVWRGRLAEQYF
>16|TRBJ2-6|TRBV19
CASSIPGQIGANVLTF
>13|TRBJ2-2|TRBV30
CAWSVRFSGELFF
>13|TRBJ2-3|TRBV11-2
CASSRNSPDTQYF
>14|TRBJ1-3|TRBV29-1
CSGGGGVTGNTIYF
>16|TRBJ1-2|TRBV11-2
CASSLVLQGPNYGYTF
>14|TRBJ2-1|TRBV5-1
CASSLEISYNEQFF
>13|TRBJ2-7|TRBV12-3/TRBV12-4
CASSFQGIYEQYF
>18|TRBJ2-3|TRBV12-5
CASGFPALPGQGKDTQYF
>13|TRBJ1-1|TRBV4-1
CASSLLGGTEAFF
>16|TRBJ2-5|TRBV5-4
CASSLGVGVLKATQYF
>16|TRBJ2-2|TRBV11-2
CASSSQRQSLTGELFF
>14|TRBJ1-5|TRBV10-2
CASSEIPGNQPQHF
>16|TRBJ2-7|TRBV5-1
CASSLVSGGTTYEQYF
>12|TRBJ1-5|TRBV6-2/TRBV6-3
CASSWGNQPQHF
>15|TRBJ2-7|TRBV6-6
CASSYSRVGAYEQYF
>16|TRBJ2-7|TRBV4-2
CASSQFSSGGSYEQYF
>15|TRBJ1-6|TRBV19
CASSAKGQHNSPLHF
>13|TRBJ2-1|TRBV6-1
CASSEVWGNEQFF
>15|TRBJ2-1|TRBV4-1
CASSSRGTGGSLQFF
>15|TRBJ2-3|TRBV4-1
CASSQDYRDVDTQYF
>12|TRBJ2-1|TRBV6-6
CASSPGGREQFF
>13|TRBJ1-1|TRBV3-1/TRBV3-2
CASSQDRRLGAFF
>15|TRBJ2-3|TRBV11-2
CASSSYRGRGDTQYF
>11|TRBJ2-2|TRBV2
CATQGTGELFF
>12|TRBJ2-4|TRBV19
CASRGQGNIQYF
>12|TRBJ1-2|TRBV19
CASSIYRYGYTF
>14|TRBJ1-4|TRBV4-2
CASSPPPDHEKLFF
>16|TRBJ1-4|TRBV6-1
CASSGQAAAGNEKLFF
>15|TRBJ2-5|TRBV19
CASSTRTSGAETQYF
>11|TRBJ1-1|TRBV11-2
CASSLGVVAFF
>15|TRBJ1-2|TRBV2
CASKQTQGARNGYTF
>11|TRBJ2-3|TRBV29-1
CSVAGADTQYF
>14|TRBJ1-1|TRBV5-1
CASRAGHQNTEAFF
>13|TRBJ1-1|TRBV2
CASSVRGNTEAFF
>13|TRBJ2-3|TRBV12-3/TRBV12-4
CATAGGATDTQYF
>13|TRBJ2-7|TRBV5-4
CASSRGVGYEQYF
>15|TRBJ2-5|TRBV3-1/TRBV3-2
CASSPYTGASETQYF
>16|TRBJ2-1|TRBV10-2
CASSDSAGGHGNEQFF
>14|TRBJ1-2|TRBV6-1
CASSEGKGSHGYTF
>17|TRBJ2-2|TRBV19
CASSAFRGGDGTGELFF
>18|TRBJ2-2|TRBV27
CASSLINDFNANTGELFF
>15|TRBJ2-2|TRBV6-6
CASSYGRGSTGELFF
>15|TRBJ2-7|TRBV13
CASSAPRANSYEQYF
>14|TRBJ1-2|TRBV5-8
CASSSTDGYYGYTF
>13|TRBJ2-1|TRBV7-6
CASSLVGVAEQFF
>13|TRBJ1-3|TRBV2
CASRLGHGNTIYF
>17|TRBJ2-5|TRBV5-8
CASSTGTGSGRRETQYF
>15|TRBJ1-6|TRBV20-1
CSASKGQPLNSPLHF
>15|TRBJ1-2|TRBV19
CASSRVQGQGNGYTF